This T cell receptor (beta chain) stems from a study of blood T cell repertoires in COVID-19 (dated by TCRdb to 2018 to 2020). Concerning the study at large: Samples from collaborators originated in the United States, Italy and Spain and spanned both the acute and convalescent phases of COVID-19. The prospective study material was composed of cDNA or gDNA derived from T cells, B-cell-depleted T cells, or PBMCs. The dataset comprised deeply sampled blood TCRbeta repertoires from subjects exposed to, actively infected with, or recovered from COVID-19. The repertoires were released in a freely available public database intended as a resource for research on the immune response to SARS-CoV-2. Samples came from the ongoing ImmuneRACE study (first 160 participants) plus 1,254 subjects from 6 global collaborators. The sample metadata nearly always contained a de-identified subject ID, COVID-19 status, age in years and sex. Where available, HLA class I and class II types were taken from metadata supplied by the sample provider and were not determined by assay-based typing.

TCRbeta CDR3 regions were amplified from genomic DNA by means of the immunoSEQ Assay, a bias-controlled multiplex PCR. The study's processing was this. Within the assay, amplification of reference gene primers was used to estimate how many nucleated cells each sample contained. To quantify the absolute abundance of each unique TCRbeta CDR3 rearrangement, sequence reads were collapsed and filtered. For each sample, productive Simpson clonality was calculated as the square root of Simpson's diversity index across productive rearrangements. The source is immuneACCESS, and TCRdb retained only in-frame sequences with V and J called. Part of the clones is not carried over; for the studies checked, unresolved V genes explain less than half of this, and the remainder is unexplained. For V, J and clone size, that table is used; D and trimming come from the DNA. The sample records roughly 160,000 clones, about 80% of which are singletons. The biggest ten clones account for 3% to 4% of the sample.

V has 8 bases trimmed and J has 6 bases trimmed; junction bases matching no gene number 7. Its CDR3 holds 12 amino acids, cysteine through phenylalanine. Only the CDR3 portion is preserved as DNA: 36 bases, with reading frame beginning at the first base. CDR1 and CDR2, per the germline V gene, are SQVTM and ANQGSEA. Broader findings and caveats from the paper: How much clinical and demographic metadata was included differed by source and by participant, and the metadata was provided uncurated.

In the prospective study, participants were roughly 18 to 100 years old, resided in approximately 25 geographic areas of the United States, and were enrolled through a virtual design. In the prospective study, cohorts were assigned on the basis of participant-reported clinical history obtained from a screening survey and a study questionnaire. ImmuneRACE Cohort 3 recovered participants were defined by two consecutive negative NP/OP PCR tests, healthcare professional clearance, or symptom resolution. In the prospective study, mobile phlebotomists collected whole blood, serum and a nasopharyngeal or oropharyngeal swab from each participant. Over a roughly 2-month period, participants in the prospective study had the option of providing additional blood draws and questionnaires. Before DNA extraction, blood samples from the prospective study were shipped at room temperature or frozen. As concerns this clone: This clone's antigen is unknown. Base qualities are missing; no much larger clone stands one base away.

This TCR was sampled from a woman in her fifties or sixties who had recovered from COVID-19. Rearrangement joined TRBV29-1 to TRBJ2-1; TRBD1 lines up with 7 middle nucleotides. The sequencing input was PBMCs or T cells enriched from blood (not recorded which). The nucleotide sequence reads TGCAGCCATAAGGACAGGCCCAATGAGCAGTTCTTC. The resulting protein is CSHKDRPNEQFF.